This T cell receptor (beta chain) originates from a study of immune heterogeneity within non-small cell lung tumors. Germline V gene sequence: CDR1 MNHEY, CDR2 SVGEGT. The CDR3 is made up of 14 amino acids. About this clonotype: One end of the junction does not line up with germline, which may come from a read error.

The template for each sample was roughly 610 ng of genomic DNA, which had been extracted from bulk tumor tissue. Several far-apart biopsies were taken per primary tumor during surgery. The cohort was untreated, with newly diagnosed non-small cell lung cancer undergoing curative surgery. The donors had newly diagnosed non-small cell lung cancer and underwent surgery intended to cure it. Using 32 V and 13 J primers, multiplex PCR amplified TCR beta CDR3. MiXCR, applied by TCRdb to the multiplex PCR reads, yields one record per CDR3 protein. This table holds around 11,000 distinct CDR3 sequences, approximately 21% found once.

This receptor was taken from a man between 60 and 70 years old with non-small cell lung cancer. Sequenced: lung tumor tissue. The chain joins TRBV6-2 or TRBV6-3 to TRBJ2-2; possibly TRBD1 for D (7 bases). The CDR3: CARGTTGSRPGAVF. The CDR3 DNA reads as TGTGCCAGGGGGACGACAGGGTCGCGGCCGGGAGCTGTTTTT.